This T cell receptor beta chain was documented in a study of blood T cells in healthy people across ages. The CDR3 contains 12 residues. Trimming removed 3 bases from V and 10 bases from J, with 12 bases in between. Germline V lookup: CDR1 SGDLS, CDR2 YYNGEE. A second 7 to 11 cycle PCR used barcoded and J-beta primers. TCRdb ran MiXCR on the 5' RACE reads and lists one entry per CDR3 protein. The sample includes roughly 1.5 million distinct CDR3 sequences, approximately 42% of them seen just once. Extraction yielded at least 5 micrograms of total RNA per sample. This receptor was identified in a woman between 18 and 29 years old in good health. The V and J genes are TRBV9 and TRBJ2-3, with a possible D match to TRBD1 (6 bases). The specimen sequenced was blood. This CDR3 is CASSAPGDAQYF. CDR3 DNA: TGTGCCAGCAGCGCCCCAGGGGATGCGCAGTATTTT.